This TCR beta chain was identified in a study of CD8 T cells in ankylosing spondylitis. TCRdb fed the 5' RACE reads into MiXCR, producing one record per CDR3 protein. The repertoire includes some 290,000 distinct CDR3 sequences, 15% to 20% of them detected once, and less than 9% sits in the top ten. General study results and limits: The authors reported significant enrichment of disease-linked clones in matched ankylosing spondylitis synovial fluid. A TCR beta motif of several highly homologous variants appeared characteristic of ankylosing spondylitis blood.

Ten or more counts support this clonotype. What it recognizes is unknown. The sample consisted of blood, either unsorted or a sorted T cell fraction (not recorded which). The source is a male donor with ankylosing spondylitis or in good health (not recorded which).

In DNA, the CDR3 is TGCAGTGCTAGGGCAGGGGGCGCATATGGCTACACCTTC. Translating it yields CSARAGGAYGYTF. V and J are TRBV20-1 and TRBJ1-2; 8 bases map to TRBD1. This CDR3 contains 13 residues. Germline V gene lookup returns CDR1 DFQATT and CDR2 SNEGSKA (reference sequence). The V and J ends lost 3 bases and 5 bases, in that order; junction bases with no gene match: 5.